This TCR beta chain comes out of a study of shared clonotypes between healthy human individuals. CD8 cells classed as naive were CD45RO-negative and positively selected for CCR7, excluding terminally differentiated effector memory CD45RA+ cells. Study findings and constraints: Researchers sampled blood only, noting tissue repertoires likely differ. Approximately 5% of naive CD4 clonotypes were shared across several donors.

The sorted-subset replicate PCRs were given around 190 ng DNA, which is roughly 30,000 T cell genomes. Per the original data handling: ImmunoSEQ gave junction-only sequences without quality scores, so filtering differed. Libraries were prepared by immunoSEQ multiplex PCR; TCRdb keeps only in-frame clonotypes and omits some of them. V, J and clone size are taken as reported in that table, and D and trimming were inferred from the DNA itself. The sample consists of about 680,000 clones, 92% of them appearing once. As for this clone: Its target is not known.

V lost 0 bases, J lost 0 bases, and 9 bases lay in between. This CDR3 contains 15 residues. Germline V gives CDR1 SGDLS, CDR2 YYNGEE. V usage is TRBV9 and J usage is TRBJ2-5; D remains ambiguous. The sample comprised naive CD8+ T cells sorted from blood. This TCR was sampled from a man aged 30 to 39 in good health. CDR3 protein: CASSVGFANQETQYF. CDR3 bases: TGTGCCAGCAGCGTAGGCTTTGCGAACCAAGAGACCCAGTACTTC.